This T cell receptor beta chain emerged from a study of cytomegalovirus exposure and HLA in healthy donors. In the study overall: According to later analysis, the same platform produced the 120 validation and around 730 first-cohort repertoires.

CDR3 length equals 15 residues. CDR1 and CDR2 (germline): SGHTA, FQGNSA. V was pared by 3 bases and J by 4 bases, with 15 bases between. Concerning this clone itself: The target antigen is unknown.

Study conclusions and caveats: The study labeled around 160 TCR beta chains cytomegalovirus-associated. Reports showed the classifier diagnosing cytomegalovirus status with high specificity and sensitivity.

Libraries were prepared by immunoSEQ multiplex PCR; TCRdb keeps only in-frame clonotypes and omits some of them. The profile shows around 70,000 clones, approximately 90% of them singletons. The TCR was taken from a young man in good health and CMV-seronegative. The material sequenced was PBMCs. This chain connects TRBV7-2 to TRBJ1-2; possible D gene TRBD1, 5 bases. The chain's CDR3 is CASSFNSGGFYGYTF. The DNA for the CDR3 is TGTGCCAGCAGCTTTAACTCGGGGGGGTTCTATGGCTACACCTTC. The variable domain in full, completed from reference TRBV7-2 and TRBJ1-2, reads GAGVSQSPSNKVTEKGKDVELRCDPISGHTALYWYRQSLGQGLEFLIYFQGNSAPDKSGLPSDRFSAERTGGSVSTLTIQRTQQEDSAVYLCASSFNSGGFYGYTFGSGTRLTVV.